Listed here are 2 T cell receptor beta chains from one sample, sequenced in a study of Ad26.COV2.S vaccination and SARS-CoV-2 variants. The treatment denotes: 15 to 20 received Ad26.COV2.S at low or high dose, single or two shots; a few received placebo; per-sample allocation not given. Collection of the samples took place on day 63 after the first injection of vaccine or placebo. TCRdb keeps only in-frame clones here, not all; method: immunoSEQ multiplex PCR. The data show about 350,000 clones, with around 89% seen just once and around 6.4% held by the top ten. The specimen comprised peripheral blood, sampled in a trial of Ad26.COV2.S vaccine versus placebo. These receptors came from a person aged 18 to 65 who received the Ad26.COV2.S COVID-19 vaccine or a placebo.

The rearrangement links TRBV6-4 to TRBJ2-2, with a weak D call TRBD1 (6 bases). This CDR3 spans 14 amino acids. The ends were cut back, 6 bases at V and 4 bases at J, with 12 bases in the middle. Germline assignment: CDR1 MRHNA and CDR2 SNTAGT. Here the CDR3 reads CASRTQGLTGELFF. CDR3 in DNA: TGTGCCAGCAGAACACAGGGTCTCACCGGGGAGCTGTTTTTT.

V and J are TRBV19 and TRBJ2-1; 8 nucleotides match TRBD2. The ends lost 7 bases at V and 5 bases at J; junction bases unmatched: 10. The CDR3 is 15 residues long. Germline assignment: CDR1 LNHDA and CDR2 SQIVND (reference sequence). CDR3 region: CASTKGLGGNNEQFF. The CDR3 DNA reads TGTGCCAGTACAAAGGGACTAGGAGGCAACAATGAGCAGTTCTTC.